Presented here are 27 T cell receptor beta chains from one specimen sequenced in a study of regulatory T cells in long-lasting Graves disease. Time point defined: newly diagnosed GD, antithyroid drugs for less than 3 months. After RNA was extracted from PBMCs, the TCR library was made from it. CDR3 regions were amplified by Arm-PCR using iRepertoire HTBI primers to build TCR beta libraries. MiXCR, applied by TCRdb to the multiplex PCR reads, yields one record per CDR3 protein. The sample records hundreds of thousands of distinct CDR3 sequences, around 16% being singletons. The sample consisted of peripheral blood mononuclear cells (PBMCs), taken at new diagnosis, from a patient treated with antithyroid drugs. The receptors originated from a female donor with Graves disease.

The table lists this clonotype with many counts. The gene calls are TRBV2 and TRBJ1-4, with D hard to call. CDR1 and CDR2 (germline): SNHLY, FYNNEI. CDR3 length: 16 amino acids. V lost 0 bases, J lost 7 bases, and 15 bases lay in between. The CDR3 reads CASSEAQPAALEKLFF. Written as DNA, the CDR3 is TGTGCCAGCAGTGAAGCGCAGCCGGCGGCCCTTGAAAAACTGTTTTTT.

The table lists this clonotype with a few counts. The chain uses TRBV20-1 and TRBJ2-5, with 10 bases lining up with TRBD1. Germline V gene lookup returns CDR1 DFQATT and CDR2 SNEGSKA (reference sequence). The junction had 7 bases not matched to a gene; V was cut back by 2 bases and J by 1 base. The CDR3 covers 16 residues. This CDR3 is CSARTTTGGSQETQYF. In nucleotides, the CDR3 is TGCAGTGCTAGAACAACGACAGGGGGCTCCCAAGAGACCCAGTACTTC.

This clonotype was counted ten times or more. The CDR3 loop reads CSVEDLRASGAAQETQYF. CDR3 in DNA: TGCAGCGTTGAAGATCTTCGGGCTAGCGGGGCAGCTCAAGAGACCCAGTACTTC. The chain employs TRBV29-1 and TRBJ2-5, with TRBD2 identical over 9 bases. The V and J ends lost 0 bases and 2 bases, in that order; junction bases with no gene match: 13. Germline CDR1 reads SQVTM; CDR2 reads ANQGSEA. The CDR3 length is 18 residues.

This clonotype was counted at least ten times. The chain has TRBV28 and TRBJ1-3; D is undetermined. The germline CDR1 and CDR2 sequences are MDHEN and SYDVKM. V was trimmed by 6 bases and J by 2 bases, leaving 8 bases between them. The CDR3 extends over 13 amino acids. The CDR3 nucleotides are TGTGCCAGCAGATGGGAACCTGGAAACACCATATATTTT. Translation gives CASRWEPGNTIYF.

This clonotype showed up many times. V gene TRBV4-1 combines with J gene TRBJ2-7; D unresolved. Between the trimmed V and J ends, which lost 6 bases and 2 bases, there was a span of 14 bases. There are 14 residues in the CDR3. Germline loops: CDR1 MGHRA, CDR2 YSYEKL. CDR3 region: CASRDFRNPYEQYF. The CDR3 DNA is TGCGCCAGCAGAGATTTCCGAAACCCCTACGAGCAGTACTTC.

This clonotype was counted many times. The chain joins TRBV5-1 to TRBJ2-5, with TRBD2 matching over 8 bases. Germline lookup yields CDR1 SGHRS and CDR2 YFSETQ. V lost 4 bases, J lost 0 bases, and 11 bases stayed unmatched. The CDR3 length is 17 residues. The CDR3 nucleotides read TGCGCCAGCAGCCATTTCCCGATACTAGCGGACCAAGAGACCCAGTACTTC. Its protein is CASSHFPILADQETQYF. Together with reference TRBV5-1 and TRBJ2-5, the CDR3 gives the full variable domain: KAGVTQTPRYLIKTRGQQVTLSCSPISGHRSVSWYQQTPGQGLQFLFEYFSETQRNKGNFPGRFSGRQFSNSRSEMNVSTLELGDSALYLCASSHFPILADQETQYFGPGTRLLVL.

Many counts were recorded for this clonotype. The gene calls are TRBV5-4 and TRBJ2-7; D is unclear. The CDR3 spans 14 residues. Germline lookup yields CDR1 SGHNT and CDR2 YYREEE (reference sequence). Trimming cost V 0 bases and J 2 bases, with 9 bases left between them. In DNA, the CDR3 is TGTGCCAGCAGCTTGGAAGACCGACCCTACGAGCAGTACTTC. Its translation is CASSLEDRPYEQYF.

Comment on this clonotype: A much larger clone differs from this one at a single base, so this may be a read error. The rearrangement joins TRBV2 to TRBJ1-5, with TRBD1 matching over 10 bases. The CDR3 is 17 residues long. After removal of 6 bases from V and 0 bases from J, the junction contained 8 bases not matched to a gene. The germline V gene encodes CDR1 SNHLY and CDR2 FYNNEI. This CDR3 reads CASRRQGARYSNQPQHF. CDR3 coding DNA: TGTGCCAGCAGGAGACAGGGGGCAAGATATAGCAATCAGCCCCAGCATTTT.

This rearrangement joins TRBV7-2 to TRBJ2-3; D is unresolved. The CDR3 has 14 residues. Looked up from germline, CDR1 is SGHTA and CDR2 is FQGNSA. Trimming took off 0 bases at V and 2 bases at J, with 6 bases between the two ends. In nucleotides, the CDR3 is TGTGCCAGCAGCTTAGCCAGGAACACAGATACGCAGTATTTT. This gives the protein CASSLARNTDTQYF.

At least ten counts were recorded for this clonotype. V gene TRBV28 combines with J gene TRBJ1-1; D not certain. V lost 3 bases and J 1 base, leaving 9 bases between the germline ends. CDR1 is MDHEN, CDR2 SYDVKM, per germline. The CDR3 loop spans 14 amino acids. The CDR3 bases are TGTGCCAGCAGTTTCGGGTTCCCGAACACTGAAGCTTTCTTT. It codes for CASSFGFPNTEAFF.

This clonotype was seen ten or more times. This sequence joins TRBV28 and TRBJ1-4; 9 bases agree with TRBD1. Per the germline V gene, CDR1 is MDHEN and CDR2 is SYDVKM. The CDR3 runs to 15 residues. Trimming at V came to 2 bases and at J to 7 bases, leaving 5 bases not matched to a gene. In DNA, the CDR3 is TGTGCCAGCAGTTTACCGACAGGGGGAGGTGAAAAACTGTTTTTT. Its protein is CASSLPTGGGEKLFF.

In this sample, this clonotype turned up many times. The J gene is TRBJ2-7, the V gene TRBV4-1; D unclear. The germline CDR1 and CDR2 sequences are MGHRA and YSYEKL. V lost 1 base and J 7 bases, leaving 11 bases between the germline ends. The CDR3 sequence is 13 residues long. The CDR3 region is CASSQASTLEQYF. In DNA, the CDR3 is TGCGCCAGCAGCCAAGCGAGCACGTTGGAGCAGTACTTC.

As concerns this clonotype: Only one base separates this from a far larger clonotype, so it likely reflects a read error. The chain is built from TRBV7-2 and TRBJ2-3, with D maybe TRBD2 (5 bases). The V end was cut by 5 bases, the J end by 0 bases, with 12 bases between. CDR3 length: 15 residues. The V gene's germline CDR1 is SGHTA and CDR2 FQGNSA. The chain's CDR3 is CASSQSGISTDTQYF. CDR3 nucleotides: TGTGCCAGCAGCCAAAGCGGAATCAGCACAGATACGCAGTATTTT.

This clonotype was recorded a few times. The chain couples TRBV19 to TRBJ1-5, with 8 bases matching TRBD1. CDR3 length equals 15 residues. CDR1 and CDR2 (germline): LNHDA, SQIVND (reference sequence). After removal of 3 bases from V and 3 bases from J, the junction contained 4 bases not matched to a gene. The CDR3 nucleotides read TGTGCCAGTAGTATCTCGGACAGGGTCAATCAGCCCCAGCATTTT. Its translation is CASSISDRVNQPQHF.

This clonotype occurred a few times. Sequence at one end of the junction differs from germline and may be a read error. V and J are TRBV3-1 and TRBJ1-5; unclear D gene. The CDR3 length is 19 residues. Germline CDR1 LGHDT, CDR2 YNNKEL (reference sequence). The CDR3 spells CASSQDSPGKVDSNQPQHF. In nucleotides, the CDR3 is TGTGCCAGCAGCCAAGATAGTCCGGGAAAGGTCGATAGCAATCAACCCCAGCATTTT.

The chain recombines TRBV29-1 with TRBJ1-5, with TRBD1 matching over 8 bases. Germline V gene data show CDR1 as SQVTM and CDR2 as ANQGSEA. V was pared by 0 bases and J by 6 bases, with 4 bases of the junction left unmatched. The CDR3 consists of 14 residues. The CDR3 region is CSVEDQGAGQPQHF. CDR3 nucleotides: TGCAGCGTTGAAGACCAGGGGGCGGGTCAGCCCCAGCATTTT.

This clonotype was seen repeatedly, ten times or more. This chain connects TRBV6-5 to TRBJ2-1; the D gene is possibly TRBD2 (5 bases). In germline, CDR1 is MNHEY, CDR2 SVGAGI. The CDR3 is 14 residues long. Trimming pared 1 base from V and 8 bases from J, leaving 12 bases between. CDR3 loop: CASSYFDPRDEQFF. CDR3 nucleotides: TGTGCCAGCAGTTACTTTGACCCGCGGGATGAGCAGTTCTTC.

CDR3 nucleotide sequence: TGTGCCAGCAGTAGGGGGAGGGGGAATCAGCCCCAGCATTTT. It yields the protein CASSRGRGNQPQHF. The rearrangement joins TRBV28 to TRBJ1-5, with a weak D call TRBD1 (6 bases). The V end lost 5 bases, the J end lost 4 bases, and 12 bases lay between the germline ends. Germline assignment: CDR1 MDHEN and CDR2 SYDVKM. The CDR3 is 14 residues long.

This clonotype was detected ten times or more. The gene calls are TRBV7-9 and TRBJ1-1, with 8 nucleotides matching TRBD1. The CDR3 loop spans 15 amino acids. V shed 4 bases and J 3 bases; nucleotides not matched to a gene: 7. Germline assignment: CDR1 SEHNR and CDR2 FQNEAQ (reference sequence). This chain's CDR3 is CASSSRGLGDTEAFF. In DNA form, the CDR3 reads TGTGCCAGCAGCTCCAGGGGGCTAGGGGACACTGAAGCTTTCTTT.

This clonotype came up a few times. The chain is built from TRBV14 and TRBJ2-1; 8 nucleotides agree with TRBD2. V shed 2 bases, J shed 6 bases, and the junction held 6 bases outside the gene matches. Looked up from germline, CDR1 is SGHDN and CDR2 is FVKESK. This CDR3 region has 15 residues. The CDR3 nucleotides read TGTGCCAGCAGCCAATGGGGGCTAGCGGGCAATGAGCAGTTCTTC. Translating it yields CASSQWGLAGNEQFF.

V and J are TRBV10-3 and TRBJ2-1; D not resolved. The V gene's germline CDR1 is ENHRY and CDR2 SYGVKD. The CDR3 sequence is 12 residues long. V was trimmed by 8 bases and J by 2 bases, leaving 7 bases between them. Written as DNA, the CDR3 is TGTGCCATCCAGGACCCCTACAATGAGCAGTTCTTC. Its protein product is CAIQDPYNEQFF.

As for this clonotype: This could be a read error, since a much larger clone is one nucleotide away. The V and J genes are TRBV6-2 or TRBV6-3 and TRBJ2-7; TRBD1 matches 9 bases. The V gene's germline CDR1 is MNHEY and CDR2 SVGEGT. V lost 0 bases, J lost 12 bases, and 15 bases stayed unmatched. This CDR3 contains 16 residues. The CDR3 bases are TGTGCCAGCAGTTACTCTGGGACAGGGTGGCAAGAGACCCGGTACTTC. Translation gives CASSYSGTGWQETRYF.

This clonotype came up many times. The chain employs TRBV11-2 and TRBJ1-6; 8 positions agree with TRBD1. Per the germline V gene, CDR1 is SGHAT and CDR2 is FQNNGV. The trim removed 3 bases at V and 0 bases at J, leaving 13 bases unmatched. The CDR3 sequence is 20 residues long. CDR3: CASSFIPGTGPSSYNSPLHF. The DNA of the CDR3 is TGTGCCAGCAGCTTCATCCCCGGGACAGGCCCGAGCTCCTATAATTCACCCCTCCACTTT.

The table lists this clonotype with a few counts. The genes are TRBV3-1 and TRBJ1-6, with a tentative D call TRBD1 (6 bases). This CDR3 region has 13 residues. Between the trimmed V and J ends, which lost 6 bases and 4 bases, there was a span of 7 bases. CDR1 LGHDT and CDR2 YNNKEL come from the germline V gene (reference sequence). The CDR3 is CASRQGYNSPLHF. DNA for the CDR3: TGTGCCAGCAGACAGGGTTATAATTCACCCCTCCACTTT.

This clonotype was detected ten times or more. V gene TRBV7-9 combines with J gene TRBJ1-2, with no clear D. The V end lost 2 bases, the J end lost 3 bases, and 10 bases lay between the germline ends. Germline values: CDR1 SEHNR, CDR2 FQNEAQ (reference sequence). The CDR3 length is 14 residues. The CDR3 nucleotides read TGTGCCAGCAGCTTATCCTCTTCGGACTATGGCTACACCTTC. The encoded protein is CASSLSSSDYGYTF.

Here the CDR3 reads CASGGAGRSTDTQYF. CDR3 DNA: TGCGCCAGCGGGGGGGCAGGGAGGTCAACAGATACGCAGTATTTT. The chain employs TRBV10-2 and TRBJ2-3; a weak D match, TRBD2 (7 bases). Germline-derived CDR1 and CDR2 are WSHSY and SAAADI. The CDR3 is made up of 15 amino acids. V lost 8 bases and J 3 bases, leaving 18 bases between the germline ends.

This clonotype was seen at least ten times. The V gene is TRBV3-1, the J gene TRBJ2-1; the D gene is possibly TRBD2 (5 bases). Trimming took 8 bases from V and 7 from J, leaving 18 bases between them. CDR3 length: 14 amino acids. Germline loops: CDR1 LGHDT, CDR2 YNNKEL (reference sequence). The CDR3 sequence: CASARGLGLNEQFF. The CDR3 DNA is TGTGCCAGCGCCCGAGGGTTAGGTTTGAATGAGCAGTTCTTC.